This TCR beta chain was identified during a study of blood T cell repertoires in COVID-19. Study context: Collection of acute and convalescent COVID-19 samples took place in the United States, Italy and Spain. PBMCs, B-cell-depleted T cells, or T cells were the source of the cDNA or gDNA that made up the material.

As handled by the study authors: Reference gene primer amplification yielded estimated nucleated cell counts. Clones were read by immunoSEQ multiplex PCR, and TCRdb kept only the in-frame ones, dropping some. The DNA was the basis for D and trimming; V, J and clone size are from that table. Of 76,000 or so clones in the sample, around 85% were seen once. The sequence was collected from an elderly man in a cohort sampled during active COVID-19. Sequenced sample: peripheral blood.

Written as DNA, the CDR3 is TGCGCCACCAGAGAGGGTAGCTCCTACAATGAGCAGTTCTTC. Amino acid sequence: CATREGSSYNEQFF. The rearrangement uses TRBV5-1 and TRBJ2-1; D is perhaps TRBD2 (5 bases). The CDR3 runs to 14 residues. In germline, CDR1 is SGHRS, CDR2 YFSETQ. V lost 9 bases and J lost 0, with 13 bases in between.